A single sample gave rise to the 9 T cell receptor beta chains below, sequenced in a study of CXCR3-negative and CXCR3-positive naive CD8 T cells. Study-wide results and limits: Relative to CXCR3-negative naive cells, CXCR3-positive naive cells had more hydrophobic TRB CDR3s.

Their antigen targets remain unknown. Each TRB cDNA library was prepared by 5' RACE (with UMI labels). After re-calling the 5' RACE reads, TCRdb lists one entry per CDR3 protein, DNA absent. Its clone listing holds tens of thousands of distinct CDR3 sequences. Sequencing used naive CXCR3+ CD8+ T cells from blood. The subset denotes: CD45RO-CCR7+CD27+CD95- naive CD8+ T cells expressing CXCR3 (TNR3+). The receptors come from a human donor in good health. Some clones in this sample may be carry-over from other donors' samples.

The V and J genes are TRBV6-6 and TRBJ1-6. Germline CDR1 MNHNY, CDR2 SVGAGI (reference sequence). CDR3 size: 11 residues. The CDR3 region is CASSSLTPLHF.

The chain recombines TRBV4-3 with TRBJ2-3; the D gene TCRdb calls, TRBD1, cannot be checked with no DNA. CDR1 is LGHNA, CDR2 YSLEER, per germline. The CDR3 has 16 residues. CDR3 amino acids: CASSQDPTGPTDTQYF.

The chain employs TRBV7-2 and TRBJ2-7; the TCRdb D gene call, TRBD2, has no DNA to confirm it. The germline V gene has CDR1 SGHTA and CDR2 FQGNSA. The CDR3 has 15 amino acids. CDR3 loop: CASIRSGGASYEQYF.

This chain links TRBV7-6 with TRBJ1-5; lacking DNA, the TRBD1 call made by TCRdb goes unchecked. Germline V gene sequence: CDR1 SGHVS, CDR2 FNYEAQ. The CDR3 is made up of 16 amino acids. Here the CDR3 reads CASSLGSGYGNQPQHF.

The CDR3 loop reads CASSVGGLAVDTQYF. This chain joins TRBV9 and TRBJ2-3; TCRdb lists TRBD2, though no DNA is available to test this call. Germline values: CDR1 SGDLS, CDR2 YYNGEE. The CDR3 spans 15 residues.

The V call is TRBV29-1, the J call TRBJ2-7; TCRdb indicates TRBD1, and absent DNA this call remains unverified. The CDR3 consists of 13 residues. CDR1 and CDR2 from the germline V gene are SQVTM and ANQGSEA. This chain's CDR3 is CSVADRGGFEQYF.

The genes are TRBV7-9 and TRBJ2-1; the TRBD1 assignment by TCRdb is unverifiable without DNA. CDR1 SEHNR and CDR2 FQNEAQ come from the germline V gene (reference sequence). CDR3 length: 15 residues. CDR3 protein: CASGPGAPGDNEQFF.

The chain carries TRBV7-9 and TRBJ2-1; with no DNA, the TCRdb D assignment of TRBD2 cannot be verified. The CDR3 contains 16 residues. In germline, CDR1 is SEHNR, CDR2 FQNEAQ (reference sequence). This chain's CDR3 is CASSLGDYSSYNEQFF.

The chain has TRBV7-2 and TRBJ2-7. Germline CDR1 reads SGHTA; CDR2 reads FQGNSA. CDR3 size: 13 residues. CDR3 amino acids: CASSLGQLYEQYF.